The clone carrying this TCR beta chain was seen a few times. Its antigen is unidentified. The data stem from a study of T cells after yellow fever vaccination. Study conclusions and caveats: It was a weaker secondary response, yet one that peaked faster, at day 5 versus 15. A large majority of primary-vaccination clones showed up again after the booster (just under 97% CD4, roughly 91% CD8).

TCRdb redid the calling of the 5' RACE reads with MiXCR, one entry per CDR3 protein. The sample gives roughly 340,000 distinct CDR3 sequences, 3% to 4.5% of which show up once; roughly a quarter is in the top ten. Looked up from germline, CDR1 is KGHSH and CDR2 is LQKENI. This CDR3 region has 16 residues. V dropped 3 bases and J dropped 3; count of bases not matched to a gene: 7. The V call is TRBV18, the J call TRBJ1-3; TRBD1 matches 8 bases. This receptor was obtained from a man in his late teens or twenties who received the YFV17D yellow fever vaccine. The sequencing here drew on PBMCs, taken 5 days after the yellow fever booster vaccination. DNA for the CDR3: TGTGCCAGCTCACCGCCGACAGGGGCTGTTGGAAACACCATATATTTT. Translating it yields CASSPPTGAVGNTIYF.